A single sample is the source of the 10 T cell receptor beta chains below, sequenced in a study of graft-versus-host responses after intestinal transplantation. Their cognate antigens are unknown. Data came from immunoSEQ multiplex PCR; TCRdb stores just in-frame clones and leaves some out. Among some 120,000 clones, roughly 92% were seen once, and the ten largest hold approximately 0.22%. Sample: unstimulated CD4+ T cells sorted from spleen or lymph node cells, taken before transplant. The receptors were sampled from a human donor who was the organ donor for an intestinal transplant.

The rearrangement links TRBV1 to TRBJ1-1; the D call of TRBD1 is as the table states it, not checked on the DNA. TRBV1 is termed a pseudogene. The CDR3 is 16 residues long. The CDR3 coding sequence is TGCACCAGCAGCCACGCGAGGACAGGGGGCAGGACTGAAGCTTTCTTT. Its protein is CTSSHARTGGRTEAFF.

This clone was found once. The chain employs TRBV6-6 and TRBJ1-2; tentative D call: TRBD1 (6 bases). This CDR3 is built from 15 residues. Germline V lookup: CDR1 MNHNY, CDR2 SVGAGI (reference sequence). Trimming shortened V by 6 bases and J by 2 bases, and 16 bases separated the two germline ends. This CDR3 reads CASRTRVQGNYGYTF. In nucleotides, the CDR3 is TGTGCCAGCAGGACTCGCGTACAGGGAAACTATGGCTACACCTTC.

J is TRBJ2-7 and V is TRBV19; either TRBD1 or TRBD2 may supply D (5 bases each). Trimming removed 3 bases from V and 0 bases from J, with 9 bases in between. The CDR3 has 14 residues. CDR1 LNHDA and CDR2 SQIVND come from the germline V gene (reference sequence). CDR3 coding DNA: TGTGCCAGTAGTATCGGGGACGACTCCTACGAGCAGTACTTC. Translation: CASSIGDDSYEQYF.

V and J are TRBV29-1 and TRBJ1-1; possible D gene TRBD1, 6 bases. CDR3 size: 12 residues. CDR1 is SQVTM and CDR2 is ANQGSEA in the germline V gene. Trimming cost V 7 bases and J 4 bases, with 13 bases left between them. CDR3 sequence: CSGNRVGTEAFF. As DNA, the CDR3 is TGCAGCGGAAACAGGGTTGGCACTGAAGCTTTCTTT.

The CDR3 here is CASSPGLAGGVEQFF. CDR3 DNA: TGTGCCAGCAGCCCGGGACTAGCGGGAGGTGTTGAGCAGTTCTTC. The genes are TRBV11-2 and TRBJ2-1, with 15 bases lining up with TRBD2. Losses at the gene ends were 5 bases for V and 9 bases for J; bases not matched to a gene: 5. Per germline, CDR1 SGHAT and CDR2 FQNNGV. The CDR3 spans 15 residues.

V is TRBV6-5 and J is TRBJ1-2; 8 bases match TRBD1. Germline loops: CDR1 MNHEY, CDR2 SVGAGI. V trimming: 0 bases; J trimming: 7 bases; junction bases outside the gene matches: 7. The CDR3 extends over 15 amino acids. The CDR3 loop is CASSYSQGARGGYTF. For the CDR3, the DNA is TGTGCCAGCAGTTACTCGCAGGGGGCTCGAGGTGGCTACACCTTC.

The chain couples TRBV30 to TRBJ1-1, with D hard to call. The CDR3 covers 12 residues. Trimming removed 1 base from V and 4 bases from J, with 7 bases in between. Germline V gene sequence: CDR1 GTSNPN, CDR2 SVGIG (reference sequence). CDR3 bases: TGTGCCTGGAGTGGTGAGGCCACTGAAGCTTTCTTT. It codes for CAWSGEATEAFF.

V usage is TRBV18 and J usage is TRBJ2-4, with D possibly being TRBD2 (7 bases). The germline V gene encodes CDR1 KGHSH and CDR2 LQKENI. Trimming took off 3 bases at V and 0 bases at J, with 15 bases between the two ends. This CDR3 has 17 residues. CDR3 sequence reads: CASSPTGGPAAKNIQYF. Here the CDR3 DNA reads TGTGCCAGCTCACCCACCGGGGGGCCGGCAGCCAAAAACATTCAGTACTTC.

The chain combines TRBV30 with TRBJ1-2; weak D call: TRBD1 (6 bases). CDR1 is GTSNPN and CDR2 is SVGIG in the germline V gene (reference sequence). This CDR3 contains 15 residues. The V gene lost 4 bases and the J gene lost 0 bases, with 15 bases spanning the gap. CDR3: CAWMRRGRTNYGYTF. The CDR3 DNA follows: TGTGCCTGGATGAGGCGGGGGCGTACTAACTATGGCTACACCTTC.

The DNA of the CDR3 is TGTGCCAGCTCACCACGTGCAGCTTACAATGAGCAGTTCTTC. Protein: CASSPRAAYNEQFF. This chain uses TRBV18 with TRBJ2-1, with D uncertain. The germline V gene encodes CDR1 KGHSH and CDR2 LQKENI. V was shortened by 1 base and J by 4 bases, with 8 bases between the two germline ends. The length of the CDR3 is 14 residues.